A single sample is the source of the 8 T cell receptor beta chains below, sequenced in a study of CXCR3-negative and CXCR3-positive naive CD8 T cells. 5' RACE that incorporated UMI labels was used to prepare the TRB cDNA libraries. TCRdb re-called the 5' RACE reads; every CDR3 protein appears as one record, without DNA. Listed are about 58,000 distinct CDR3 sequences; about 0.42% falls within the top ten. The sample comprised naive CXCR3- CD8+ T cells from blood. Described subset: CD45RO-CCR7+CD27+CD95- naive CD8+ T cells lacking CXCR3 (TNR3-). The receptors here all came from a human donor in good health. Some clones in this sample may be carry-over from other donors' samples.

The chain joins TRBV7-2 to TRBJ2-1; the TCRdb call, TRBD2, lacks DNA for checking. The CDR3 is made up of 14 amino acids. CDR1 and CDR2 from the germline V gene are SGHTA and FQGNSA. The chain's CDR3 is CASSFLGWENEQFF.

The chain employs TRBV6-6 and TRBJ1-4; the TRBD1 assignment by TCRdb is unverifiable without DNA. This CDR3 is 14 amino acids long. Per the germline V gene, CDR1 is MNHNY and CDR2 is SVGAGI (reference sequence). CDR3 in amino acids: CASTEGTGREKLFF.

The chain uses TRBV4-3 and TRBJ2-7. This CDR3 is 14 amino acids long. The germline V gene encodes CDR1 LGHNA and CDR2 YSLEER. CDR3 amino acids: CASSQALVTGEQYF.

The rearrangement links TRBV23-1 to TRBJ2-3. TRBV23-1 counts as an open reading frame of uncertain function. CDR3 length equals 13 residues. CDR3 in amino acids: CASSGFPTDTQYF.

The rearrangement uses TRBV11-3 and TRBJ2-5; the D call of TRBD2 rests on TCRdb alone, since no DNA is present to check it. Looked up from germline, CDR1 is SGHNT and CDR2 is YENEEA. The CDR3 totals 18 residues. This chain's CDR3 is CASSLVRTSGGVQETQYF.

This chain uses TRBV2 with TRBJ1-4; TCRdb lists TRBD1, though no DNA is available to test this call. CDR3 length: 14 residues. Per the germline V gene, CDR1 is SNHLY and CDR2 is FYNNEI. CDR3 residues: CASNSEGANEKLFF.

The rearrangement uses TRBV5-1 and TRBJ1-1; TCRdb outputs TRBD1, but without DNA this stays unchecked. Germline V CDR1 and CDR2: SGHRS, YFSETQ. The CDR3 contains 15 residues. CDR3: CASSLVWGAETEAFF.

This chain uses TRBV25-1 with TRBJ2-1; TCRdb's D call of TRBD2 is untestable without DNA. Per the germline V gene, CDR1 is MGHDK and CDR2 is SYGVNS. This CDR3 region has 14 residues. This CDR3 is CASSESGLYNEQFF.